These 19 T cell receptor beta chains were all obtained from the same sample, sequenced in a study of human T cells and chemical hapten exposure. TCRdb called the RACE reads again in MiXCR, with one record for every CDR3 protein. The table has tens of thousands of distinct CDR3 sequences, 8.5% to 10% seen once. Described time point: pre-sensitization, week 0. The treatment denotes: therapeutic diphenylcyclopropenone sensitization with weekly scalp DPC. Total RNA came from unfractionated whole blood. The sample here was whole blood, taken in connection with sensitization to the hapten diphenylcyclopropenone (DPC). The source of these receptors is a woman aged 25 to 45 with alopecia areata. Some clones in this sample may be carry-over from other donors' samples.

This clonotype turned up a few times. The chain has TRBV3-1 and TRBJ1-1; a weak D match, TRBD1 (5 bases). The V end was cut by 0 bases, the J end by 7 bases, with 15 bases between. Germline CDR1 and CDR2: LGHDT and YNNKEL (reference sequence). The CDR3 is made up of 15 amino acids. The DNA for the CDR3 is TGTGCCAGCAGCCAAGATACAACGGCAGGGAATGAAGCTTTCTTT. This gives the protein CASSQDTTAGNEAFF. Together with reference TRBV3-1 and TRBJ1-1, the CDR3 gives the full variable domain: DTAVSQTPKYLVTQMGNDKSIKCEQNLGHDTMYWYKQDSKKFLKIMFSYNNKELIINETVPNRFSPKSPDKAHLNLHINSLELGDSAVYFCASSQDTTAGNEAFFGQGTRLTVV.

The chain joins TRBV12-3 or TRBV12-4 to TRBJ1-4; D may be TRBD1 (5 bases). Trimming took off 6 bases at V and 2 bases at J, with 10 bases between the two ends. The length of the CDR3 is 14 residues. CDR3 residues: CASSPEGTNEKLFF. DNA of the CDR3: TGTGCCAGCAGCCCCGAGGGGACTAATGAAAAACTGTTTTTT.

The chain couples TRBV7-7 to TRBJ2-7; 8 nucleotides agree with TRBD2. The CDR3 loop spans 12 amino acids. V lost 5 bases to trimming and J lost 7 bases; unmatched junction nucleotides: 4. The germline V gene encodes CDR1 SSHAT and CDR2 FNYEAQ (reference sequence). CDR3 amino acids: CASSPGGREQYF. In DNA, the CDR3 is TGTGCCAGCAGCCCCGGCGGGAGGGAGCAGTACTTC.

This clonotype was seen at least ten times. CDR3 sequence (DNA): TGCGCCAGCAGCCAAACTACAGGGGGCGTGGAGACAGATACGCAGTATTTT. Its translation: CASSQTTGGVETDTQYF. The chain has TRBV4-1 and TRBJ2-3; 9 bases are shared with TRBD1. V gave up 2 bases and J gave up 3 bases; unmatched junction bases: 9. Germline V gene data show CDR1 as MGHRA and CDR2 as YSYEKL. The CDR3 contains 17 residues.

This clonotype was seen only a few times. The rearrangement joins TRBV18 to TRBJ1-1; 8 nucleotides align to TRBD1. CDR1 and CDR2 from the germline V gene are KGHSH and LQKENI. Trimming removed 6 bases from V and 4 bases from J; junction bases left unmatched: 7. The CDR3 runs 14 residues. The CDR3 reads CASSPTGGSTEAFF. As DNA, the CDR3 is TGTGCCAGCTCTCCTACAGGGGGGAGCACTGAAGCTTTCTTT.

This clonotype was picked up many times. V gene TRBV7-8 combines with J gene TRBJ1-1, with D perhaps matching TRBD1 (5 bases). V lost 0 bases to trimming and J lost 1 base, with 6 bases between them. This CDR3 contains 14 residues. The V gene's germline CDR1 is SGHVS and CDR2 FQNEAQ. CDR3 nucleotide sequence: TGTGCCAGCAGCTTAGCGCAGGGGAACACTGAAGCTTTCTTT. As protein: CASSLAQGNTEAFF.

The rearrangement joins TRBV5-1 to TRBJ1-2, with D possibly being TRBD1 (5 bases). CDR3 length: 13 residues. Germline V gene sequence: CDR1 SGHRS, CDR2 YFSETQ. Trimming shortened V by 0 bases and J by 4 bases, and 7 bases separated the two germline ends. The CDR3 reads CASSLAGLYGYTF. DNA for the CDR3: TGCGCCAGCAGCTTGGCGGGGCTCTATGGCTACACCTTC.

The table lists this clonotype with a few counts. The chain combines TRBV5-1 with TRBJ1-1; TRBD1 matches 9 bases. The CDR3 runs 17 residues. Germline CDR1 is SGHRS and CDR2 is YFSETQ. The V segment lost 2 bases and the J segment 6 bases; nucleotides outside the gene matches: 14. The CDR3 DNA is TGCGCCAGCAGCTTTTACCCCACCGGGACAGGGATAGCTGAAGCTTTCTTT. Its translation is CASSFYPTGTGIAEAFF. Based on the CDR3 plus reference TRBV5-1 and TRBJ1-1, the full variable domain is KAGVTQTPRYLIKTRGQQVTLSCSPISGHRSVSWYQQTPGQGLQFLFEYFSETQRNKGNFPGRFSGRQFSNSRSEMNVSTLELGDSALYLCASSFYPTGTGIAEAFFGQGTRLTVV.

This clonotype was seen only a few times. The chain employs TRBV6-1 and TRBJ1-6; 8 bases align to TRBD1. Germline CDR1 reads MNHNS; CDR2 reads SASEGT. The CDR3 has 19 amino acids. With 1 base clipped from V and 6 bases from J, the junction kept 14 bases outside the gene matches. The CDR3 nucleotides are TGTGCCAGCAGTGAAGTGGGGGTTGGACAGGGCTTTCGTAATTCACCCCTCCACTTT. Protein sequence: CASSEVGVGQGFRNSPLHF.

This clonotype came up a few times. The CDR3 DNA reads TGTGCCAGCAGATCCGGGACAGGGGTGCTTAACACTGAAGCTTTCTTT. It translates to CASRSGTGVLNTEAFF. The chain combines TRBV2 with TRBJ1-1, with TRBD1 matching over 10 bases. Germline V gene sequence: CDR1 SNHLY, CDR2 FYNNEI. The CDR3 covers 16 residues. V dropped 6 bases and J dropped 2; count of bases not matched to a gene: 9.

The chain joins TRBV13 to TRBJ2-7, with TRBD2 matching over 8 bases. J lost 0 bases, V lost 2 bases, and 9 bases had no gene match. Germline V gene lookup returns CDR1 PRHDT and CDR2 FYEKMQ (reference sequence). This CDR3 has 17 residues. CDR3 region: CASSLKSGGDFSYEQYF. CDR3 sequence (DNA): TGTGCCAGCAGCTTAAAGAGCGGGGGAGACTTCTCCTACGAGCAGTACTTC.

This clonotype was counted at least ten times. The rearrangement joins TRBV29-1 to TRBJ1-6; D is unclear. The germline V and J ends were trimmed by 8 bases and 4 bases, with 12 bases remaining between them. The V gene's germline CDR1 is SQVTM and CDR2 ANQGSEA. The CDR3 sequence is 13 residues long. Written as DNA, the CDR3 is TGCAGCTGTTCCGACGGATATAATTCACCCCTCCACTTT. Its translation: CSCSDGYNSPLHF.

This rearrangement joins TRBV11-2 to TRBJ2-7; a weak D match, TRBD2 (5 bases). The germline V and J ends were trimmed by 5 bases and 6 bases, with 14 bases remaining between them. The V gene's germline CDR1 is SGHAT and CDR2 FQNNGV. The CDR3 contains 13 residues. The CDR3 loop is CASSLGREGEQYF. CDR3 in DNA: TGTGCCAGCAGCCTCGGACGAGAGGGCGAGCAGTACTTC. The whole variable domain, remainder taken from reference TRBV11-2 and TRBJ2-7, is EAGVAQSPRYKIIEKRQSVAFWCNPISGHATLYWYQQILGQGPKLLIQFQNNGVVDDSQLPKDRFSAERLKGVDSTLKIQPAKLEDSAVYLCASSLGREGEQYFGPGTRLTVT.

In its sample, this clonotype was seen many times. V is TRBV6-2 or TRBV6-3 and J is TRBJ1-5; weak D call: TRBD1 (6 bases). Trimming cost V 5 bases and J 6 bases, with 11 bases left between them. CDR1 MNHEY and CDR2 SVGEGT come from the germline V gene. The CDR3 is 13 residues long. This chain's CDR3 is CASSKQGTQPQHF. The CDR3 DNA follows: TGTGCCAGCAGTAAACAGGGAACTCAGCCCCAGCATTTT.

The CDR3 loop is CASSLKLRSTDTQYF. The CDR3 DNA reads TGTGCCAGCAGCTTAAAACTCAGAAGCACAGATACGCAGTATTTT. The rearrangement uses TRBV7-2 and TRBJ2-3; D ambiguous. The CDR3 sequence is 15 residues long. Germline lookup yields CDR1 SGHTA and CDR2 FQGNSA. V lost 2 bases and J 0 bases, leaving 9 bases between the germline ends. The full variable domain, with the rest looked up from reference TRBV7-2 and TRBJ2-3, is GAGVSQSPSNKVTEKGKDVELRCDPISGHTALYWYRQSLGQGLEFLIYFQGNSAPDKSGLPSDRFSAERTGGSVSTLTIQRTQQEDSAVYLCASSLKLRSTDTQYFGPGTRLTVL.

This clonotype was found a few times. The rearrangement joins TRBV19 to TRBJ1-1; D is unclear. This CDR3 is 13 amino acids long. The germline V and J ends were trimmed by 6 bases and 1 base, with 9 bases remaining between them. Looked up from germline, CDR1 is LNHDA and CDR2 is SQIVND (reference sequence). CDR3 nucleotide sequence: TGTGCCAGTAGGATGGGATGGAACACTGAAGCTTTCTTT. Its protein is CASRMGWNTEAFF. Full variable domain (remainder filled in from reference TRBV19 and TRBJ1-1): DGGITQSPKYLFRKEGQNVTLSCEQNLNHDAMYWYRQDPGQGLRLIYYSQIVNDFQKGDIAEGYSVSREKKESFPLTVTSAQKNPTAFYLCASRMGWNTEAFFGQGTRLTVV.

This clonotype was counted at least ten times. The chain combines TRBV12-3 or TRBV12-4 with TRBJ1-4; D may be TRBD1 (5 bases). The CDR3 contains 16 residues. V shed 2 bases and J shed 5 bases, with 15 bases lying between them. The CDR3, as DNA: TGTGCCAGCAGTTTAAATCTGGTAGGGGAAAATGAAAAACTGTTTTTT. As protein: CASSLNLVGENEKLFF.

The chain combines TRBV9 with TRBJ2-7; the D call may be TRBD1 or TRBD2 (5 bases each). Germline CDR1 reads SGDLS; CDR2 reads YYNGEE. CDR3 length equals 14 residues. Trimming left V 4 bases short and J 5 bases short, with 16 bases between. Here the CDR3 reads CASSTTGPGDEQYF. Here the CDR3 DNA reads TGTGCCAGCAGCACGACGGGACCCGGCGACGAGCAGTACTTC.

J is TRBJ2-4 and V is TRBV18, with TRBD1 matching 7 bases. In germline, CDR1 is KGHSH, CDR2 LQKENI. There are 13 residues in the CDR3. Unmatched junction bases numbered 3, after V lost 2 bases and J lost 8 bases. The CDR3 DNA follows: TGTGCCAGCTCACCAGGCCAGGGGGACATTCAGTACTTC. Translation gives CASSPGQGDIQYF. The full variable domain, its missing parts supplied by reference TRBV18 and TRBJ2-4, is NAGVMQNPRHLVRRRGQEARLRCSPMKGHSHVYWYRQLPEEGLKFMVYLQKENIIDESGMPKERFSAEFPKEGPSILRIQQVVRGDSAAYFCASSPGQGDIQYFGAGTRLSVL.